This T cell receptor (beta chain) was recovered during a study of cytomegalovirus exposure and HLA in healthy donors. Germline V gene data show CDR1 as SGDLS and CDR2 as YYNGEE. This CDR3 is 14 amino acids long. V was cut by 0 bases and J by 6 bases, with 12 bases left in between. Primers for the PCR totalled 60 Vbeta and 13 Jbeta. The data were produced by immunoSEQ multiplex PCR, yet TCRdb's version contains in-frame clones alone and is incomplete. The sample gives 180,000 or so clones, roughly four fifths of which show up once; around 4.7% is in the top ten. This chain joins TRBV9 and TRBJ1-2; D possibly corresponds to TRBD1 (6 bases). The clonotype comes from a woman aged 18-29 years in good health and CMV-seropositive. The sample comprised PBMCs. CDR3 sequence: CASSVEDSPNGYTF. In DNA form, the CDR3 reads TGTGCCAGCAGCGTAGAGGACAGCCCGAATGGCTACACCTTC.